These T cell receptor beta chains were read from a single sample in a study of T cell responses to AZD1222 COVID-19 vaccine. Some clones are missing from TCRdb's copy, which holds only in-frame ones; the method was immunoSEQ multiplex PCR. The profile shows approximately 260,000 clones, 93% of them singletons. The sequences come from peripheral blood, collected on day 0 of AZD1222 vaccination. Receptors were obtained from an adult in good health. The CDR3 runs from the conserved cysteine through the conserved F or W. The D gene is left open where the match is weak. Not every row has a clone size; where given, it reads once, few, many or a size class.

CDR3aa: CASRDPRFYGYTF; CDR3nt: TGTGCCAGCAGGGACCCTCGATTCTATGGCTACACCTTC; abundance: .; j_gene: TRBJ1-2; v_gene: TRBV11-2; d_gene: .
CDR3aa: CASSVSPDTRGGSGYTF; CDR3nt: TGTGCCAGCAGCGTAAGTCCCGACACGAGGGGGGGCTCTGGCTACACCTTC; abundance: .; j_gene: TRBJ1-2; v_gene: TRBV9; d_gene: .
CDR3aa: CASSYGGLGYTF; CDR3nt: TGTGCCAGCAGTTATGGAGGACTCGGCTACACCTTC; abundance: .; j_gene: TRBJ1-2; v_gene: TRBV6-2/TRBV6-3; d_gene: .
CDR3aa: CAIRITSGGIDEQYF; CDR3nt: TGTGCCATCAGGATCACTAGCGGGGGGATCGACGAGCAGTACTTC; abundance: .; j_gene: TRBJ2-7; v_gene: TRBV10-3; d_gene: TRBD2
CDR3aa: CASSQSELAGGGRETQYF; CDR3nt: TGCGCCAGCAGTCAATCGGAACTAGCCGGGGGGGGTAGAGAGACCCAGTACTTC; abundance: .; j_gene: TRBJ2-5; v_gene: TRBV23-1; d_gene: TRBD2
CDR3aa: CASSLDRGSHEQYF; CDR3nt: TGTGCCAGCAGCCTAGACAGGGGTTCCCACGAGCAGTACTTC; abundance: .; j_gene: TRBJ2-7; v_gene: TRBV28; d_gene: TRBD1
CDR3aa: CASTRTGGGETQYF; CDR3nt: TGTGCCAGCACCCGGACAGGGGGCGGGGAGACCCAGTACTTC; abundance: .; j_gene: TRBJ2-5; v_gene: TRBV6-5; d_gene: TRBD1
CDR3aa: CASSLERDAFF; CDR3nt: TGTGCCAGCAGCTTGGAACGGGACGCTTTCTTT; abundance: .; j_gene: TRBJ1-1; v_gene: TRBV7-9; d_gene: .
CDR3aa: CASSLVAGGGDTQYF; CDR3nt: TGTGCCAGCAGCTTAGTTGCGGGAGGAGGAGATACGCAGTATTTT; abundance: .; j_gene: TRBJ2-3; v_gene: TRBV7-6; d_gene: TRBD2
CDR3aa: CASSPRGGSSGANVLTF; CDR3nt: TGTGCCAGCAGCCCCAGGGGAGGGAGCTCTGGGGCCAACGTCCTGACTTTC; abundance: few; j_gene: TRBJ2-6; v_gene: TRBV7-6; d_gene: .
CDR3aa: CASGPGQGGDGYTF; CDR3nt: TGTGCCAGTGGACCGGGACAGGGTGGTGATGGCTACACCTTC; abundance: few; j_gene: TRBJ1-2; v_gene: TRBV19; d_gene: TRBD1
CDR3aa: CASSLLQGRSSYNEQFF; CDR3nt: TGTGCCAGCAGCTTACTCCAGGGGAGAAGTTCCTACAATGAGCAGTTCTTC; abundance: .; j_gene: TRBJ2-1; v_gene: TRBV7-6; d_gene: .
CDR3aa: CASSFAGNTEAFF; CDR3nt: TGTGCCAGCAGCTTTGCTGGGAACACTGAAGCTTTCTTT; abundance: .; j_gene: TRBJ1-1; v_gene: TRBV7-9; d_gene: .